Sequencing of this T cell receptor (beta chain) was carried out in a study of blood T cells in healthy people across ages (dated by TCRdb to between 2014 and 2016). In terms of the full investigation: Template switching captured roughly one uniquely barcoded TCR beta cDNA molecule per two T cells in model experiments. Age-related changes in TCR beta repertoire diversity were measured in the study by deep sequencing normalized with unique cDNA molecular identifiers. The donors were split into four age groups: young (average 16 years), middle-aged (roughly 39), aged (roughly 60) and long-lived (about 74). To avoid experimental bias, donors of different ages were distributed randomly across sequencing lanes. The study analyzed two additional independent replicas of 1 million unique cDNA reads from the same blood draw for two donors, one aged 18 to 30 and one aged 80 or older. Results and caveats for the whole study, not just this receptor: Observed TCR beta diversity per million T cells fell roughly linearly with age, and a significant reduction was already apparent by age approximately 40. The percentage of naive T cells measured by flow cytometry correlated strongly with observed TCR beta diversity. Estimates of total diversity based on one million sequenced T cells were regarded as lower bounds and as underestimates. Because donor CMV infection status was unknown, age-related changes in expanded clonotypes were potentially confounded. The long-lived group showed more naive CD4+ T cells, fewer expanded clones and increased TCR diversity than the aged group, suggesting age selection. Conclusive comparison of naive and antigen-experienced compartments was prevented by the profiling of bulk unsorted PBMCs.

Including the terminal cysteine and phenylalanine, the CDR3 comprises 15 residues. Solely the CDR3 DNA is kept, with 45 bases framed from the first base. The germline V gene sets CDR1 to SGHRS and CDR2 to YFSETQ. V is shortened by 1 base, J by 1 base, and the region joining them spans 11 bases. Donors were a few dozen systemically healthy Caucasian individuals from Russia aged roughly 6 to 100 years. Each donor gave ten milliliters of peripheral blood, collected into EDTA-treated Vacutainer tubes. Ficoll-Paque density-gradient centrifugation was used to isolate PBMCs, with at least 7 million per sample. Trizol reagent was used to extract total RNA from the PBMCs, yielding at least 5.5 micrograms per sample. The percentages of naive CD45RAhigh/CD27high T cells were determined by flow cytometry on a PBMC aliquot from every donor. Of note for this clonotype: The antigen it recognizes is unknown. One base away there is no much larger clone; base qualities are not given.

Receptors were amplified or captured by 5' RACE. The sequencing machine was an Illumina HiSeq 2500. The second PCR ran for roughly 6 to 11 cycles and used a J-beta primer mix along with a sample-barcoded 5' primer. Each TCR beta cDNA molecule received a unique molecular identifier from a template-switch 5' adaptor carrying 12 random nucleotides. At least 2.5 million CDR3-containing paired-end reads were obtained from each sample. The Mint cDNA synthesis kit, primed by a TRBC-specific oligonucleotide, was used to synthesize first-strand cDNA from all RNA. Following uracil-DNA glycosylase treatment, a first 18-cycle PCR with universal primers M1SS and BC2_uni_R was performed on all cDNA. The study's own analysis went as follows. For normalization, 1 million high-quality reads, each with a distinct molecular identifier, were randomly selected from each sample. Instead of being binned into consensus sequences, reads with shared molecular identifiers were discarded. CDR3 identification, clonotype clustering and error correction used MiTCR with a Q25 quality threshold and the strictest error-elimination algorithm. A nonparametric unseen species model with Euler transformation was used to estimate lower-bound total TCR beta diversity. TCRdb trimmed public reads at Q25 via fastp, called clones via MiXCR and kept in-frame beta chains. Every CDR3 protein is listed once, alongside the most common genes and DNA of its rows. In this record, the V and J calls reflect TCRdb's handling and not the investigators' own analysis. The sample has approximately 900,000 distinct CDR3 sequences on record, about 44% of them singletons. Of the sample, 13% is held by the ten largest clones.

The rearrangement joined TRBV5-1 to TRBJ1-1; no D gene is confidently identified. The sequencing sample was made of blood. The sequence came from a man aged 25 to 40 in good health. The base sequence is TGCGCCAGCAGCTTGCCCAGATCGTGGAACACTGAAGCTTTCTTT. Its protein product is CASSLPRSWNTEAFF.